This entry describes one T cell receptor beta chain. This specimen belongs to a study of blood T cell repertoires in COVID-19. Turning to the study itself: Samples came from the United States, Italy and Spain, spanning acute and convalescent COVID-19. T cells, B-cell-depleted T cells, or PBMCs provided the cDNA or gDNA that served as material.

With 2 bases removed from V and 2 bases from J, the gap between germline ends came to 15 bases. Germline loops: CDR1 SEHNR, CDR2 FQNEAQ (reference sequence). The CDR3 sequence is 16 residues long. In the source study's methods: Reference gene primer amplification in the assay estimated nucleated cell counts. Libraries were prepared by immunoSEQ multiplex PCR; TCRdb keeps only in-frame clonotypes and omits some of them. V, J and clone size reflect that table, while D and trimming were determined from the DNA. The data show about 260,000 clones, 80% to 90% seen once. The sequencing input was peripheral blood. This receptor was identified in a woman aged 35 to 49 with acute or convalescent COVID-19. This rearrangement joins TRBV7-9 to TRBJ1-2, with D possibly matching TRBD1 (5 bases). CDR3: CASSLKGAGLNYGYTF. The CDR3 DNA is TGTGCCAGCAGCTTAAAAGGGGCAGGGCTGAACTATGGCTACACCTTC. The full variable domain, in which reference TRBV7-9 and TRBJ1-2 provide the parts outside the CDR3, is DTGVSQNPRHKITKRGQNVTFRCDPISEHNRLYWYRQTLGQGPEFLTYFQNEAQLEKSRLLSDRFSAERPKGSFSTLEIQRTEQGDSAMYLCASSLKGAGLNYGYTFGSGTRLTVV.